Shown below are 5 T cell receptor beta chains from a single sample sequenced in a study of blood T cells in healthy people across ages. Primers used in a second PCR of roughly 7 to 12 cycles were a sample-barcoded 5' primer and a J-beta primer mix. TCRdb used MiXCR to reprocess the 5' RACE reads, holding one entry per CDR3 protein. The sample holds roughly 1,800,000 distinct CDR3 sequences; around half are singletons and the top ten take over 2%. Sample: blood. These receptor sequences come from a woman aged 40 to 50 in good health.

The rearrangement joins TRBV7-9 to TRBJ2-1, with TRBD2 matching 9 bases. The V segment lost 0 bases and the J segment 5 bases; nucleotides outside the gene matches: 8. CDR1 is SEHNR and CDR2 is FQNEAQ in the germline V gene (reference sequence). This CDR3 has 17 residues. CDR3 DNA: TGTGCCAGCAGCTTAGCGGTAGCGACTAGCGGCGACAATGAGCAGTTCTTC. It encodes CASSLAVATSGDNEQFF. The whole variable domain, filled in from reference TRBV7-9 and TRBJ2-1, reads DTGVSQNPRHKITKRGQNVTFRCDPISEHNRLYWYRQTLGQGPEFLTYFQNEAQLEKSRLLSDRFSAERPKGSFSTLEIQRTEQGDSAMYLCASSLAVATSGDNEQFFGPGTRLTVL.

Regarding this clonotype: At one of its ends the junction is not consistent with the germline gene, which may arise from a read error. The genes are TRBV6-5 and TRBJ2-5; the D gene is possibly TRBD1 (5 bases). Germline-derived CDR1 and CDR2 are MNHEY and SVGAGI. This CDR3 comprises 13 residues. CDR3 DNA: TGTGCCGGCAGGGAACAGAACCAAGAGACCCAGTACTTC. Protein: CAGREQNQETQYF.

CDR3 in DNA: TGTGCCAGCAGTAACCGAGGGACTAGCGGGGGGAGCACAGATACGCAGTATTTT. This sequence encodes CASSNRGTSGGSTDTQYF. The chain carries TRBV6-5 and TRBJ2-3; TRBD2 matches at 15 bases. Germline loops: CDR1 MNHEY, CDR2 SVGAGI. Trimming took 5 bases from V and 0 from J; bases not matched to a gene: 6. The CDR3 loop spans 18 amino acids.

This chain links TRBV15 with TRBJ1-1; weak D call: TRBD1 (5 bases). Trimming left V 5 bases short and J 3 bases short, with 10 bases between. The CDR3 contains 13 residues. Germline CDR1 is LNHNV and CDR2 is YYDKDF (reference sequence). CDR3 sequence: CATSPQGYTEAFF. CDR3 nucleotide sequence: TGTGCCACCAGCCCCCAGGGCTACACTGAAGCTTTCTTT.

This chain connects TRBV4-3 to TRBJ1-1; D gene ambiguous. The CDR3 sequence is 15 residues long. Trimming stripped 0 bases from V and 0 bases from J, with 8 bases between. CDR1 and CDR2 from the germline V gene are LGHNA and YSLEER. The chain's CDR3 is CASSQENWMNTEAFF. As DNA, the CDR3 is TGCGCCAGCAGCCAAGAGAATTGGATGAACACTGAAGCTTTCTTT.